This T cell receptor (beta chain) was observed in a study of PD-1 blockade in classical Hodgkin lymphoma (dated by TCRdb to 2018 to 2021). Describing the broader study: Nivolumab dosing was 3 mg/kg intravenously every 2 weeks, continuing until either disease progression or unacceptable toxicity. To define a peripheral blood immune signature of response to PD-1 blockade in classical Hodgkin lymphoma, the study combined TCR beta sequencing with CyTOF.

Genomic DNA was extracted with the Qiagen DNeasy kit from unsorted PBMCs and from negatively selected CD4+ and CD8+ fractions. Using primers that anneal to V and J segments, immunoSEQ multiplex PCR amplified the TCR beta CDR3 regions. A synthetic immune receptor repertoire was used to minimize amplification bias, and remaining bias was computationally removed after sequencing. Concerning the study's data processing: Custom Python scripts were used to quantify repertoire diversity as the Shannon entropy index. Unsorted, CD4+ and CD8+ repertoires were analyzed separately, except for combined analyses in which CD4+ and CD8+ sequences were merged in silico. Clonal expansion was defined as at least a 2-fold frequency increase after treatment relative to C1D1, with a pseudocount of 0.5 for undetected baseline clones. Singleton clones were defined as clones with 0 or 1 copy at C1D1, and non-singleton clones were defined as clones with 2 or more copies. By matching protein sequences in sorted samples from the same patient, clones expanded in unsorted samples were annotated as CD4+, CD8+ or unknown. Wilcoxon tests on paired samples were used to test diversity changes from C1D1 to C4D1. What TCRdb holds here is the immuneACCESS table cut down to in-frame rearrangements. Part of the clones is not present; checked against another copy, under half of the missing clones reflect an unresolved V gene, and the others are unexplained. That table furnishes V, J and clone size, whereas the DNA furnished D and trimming. This sample is represented by more than 90,000 clones; about four fifths of them were singletons. Jointly, the top ten make up roughly 15% of the sample.

Per the germline V gene, SGHDN is the CDR1 and FVKESK is the CDR2. From the cysteine through the phenylalanine, the CDR3 covers 16 amino acids. Only the CDR3 part of the read is kept: 48 bases, read in frame from the first base. Here V drops 2 bases and J drops 5 bases, and the junction holds 6 bases not matched to any gene. General conclusions and limits of the study: By C4D1, a significant rise was seen in CD4+ TCR diversity but not in CD8+ TCR diversity (p=0.0027 vs p=0.16), and the rise was most apparent among complete responders (p=0.02). The study was restricted to a single clinical trial cohort, and the causes of repertoire differences, possibly disease activity or prior therapy, were left undefined. Baseline TCR diversity was reported to be lower in newly diagnosed patients than in healthy donors and to be lower still in relapsed/refractory patients. Among trial patients, those achieving complete response had baseline diversity similar to that of newly diagnosed patients, while diversity was significantly lower in partial responders and progressors. Lower diversity was seen in patients whose nivolumab began less than 1 year after ASCT, and these patients were left out of later analyses so that immune reconstitution would not confound the results.

Interpreted using the paper, the time point label stands for: cycle 2 day 1 (C2D1) of nivolumab. Every trial patient had relapsed after autologous stem cell transplantation, and cohorts A, B and C differed in prior brentuximab vedotin exposure. The trial cohort was composed of about 54 patients with relapsed/refractory classical Hodgkin lymphoma, for whom complete response, partial response or progressive disease was recorded as best overall response. Trial patients were treated with single-agent nivolumab in the multi-cohort phase II CheckMate 205 trial. An independent review committee assessed best overall response by applying the 2007 International Working Group response criteria. PBMCs from the trial were collected at three points: immediately before nivolumab initiation (C1D1), and during therapy at cycle 2 day 1 and cycle 4 day 1. After peripheral blood was drawn into 8 mL Vacutainer Cell Preparation Tubes, PBMCs were isolated by centrifugation and then cryopreserved.

This clone was seen only once. The antigen this receptor binds is unknown. Within one base of it there is no much larger clone, and no base qualities were kept. The sequencing here drew on peripheral blood mononuclear cells (PBMCs), taken before the second cycle of nivolumab. This receptor was taken from a human donor with classical Hodgkin lymphoma. This chain is built from TRBV14 and TRBJ2-5, and TRBD2 aligns with 12 junction nucleotides. The sequence in DNA is TGTGCCAGCAGCCAACCTAGCGGGAGGGGTTCGGAGACCCAGTACTTC. The resulting protein is CASSQPSGRGSETQYF.